The following is a TCR beta chain sequence with its context. Assay used: immunoSEQ multiplex PCR; TCRdb lists only in-frame clones, some missing. Among 150,000 to 200,000 clones listed, approximately 81% were seen once. These data belong to a study of blood T cell repertoires in COVID-19. For the study at large: Donors in the United States, Italy and Spain gave samples during acute or convalescent COVID-19.

V lost 3 bases and J lost 3, with 24 bases in between. The CDR3 consists of 19 residues. Germline loops: CDR1 KGHSH, CDR2 LQKENI. The sequenced material came from peripheral blood. This TCR derives from a woman in her 70s with COVID-19, enrolled during active disease. The rearrangement uses TRBV18 and TRBJ1-3, with D unclear. The CDR3 reads CASSPQSRATAGNGNTIYF. CDR3 nucleotides: TGTGCCAGCTCACCTCAGAGCCGCGCCACGGCGGGGAATGGAAACACCATATATTTT.